Listed here is a single TCR beta chain. Its cognate antigen has yet to be identified. The input lacks base qualities; no much larger clone sits a single base away. These data originate in a study of blood T cells in healthy people across ages (dated by TCRdb to the mid-2010s). Study-level background: In model experiments, template switching captured about one uniquely barcoded TCR beta cDNA molecule for every two T cells. To avoid experimental bias, donors of different ages were spread randomly across the sequencing lanes. To track age-related changes in TCR beta repertoire diversity, the study relied on deep sequencing normalized with unique cDNA molecular identifiers. For two donors (one aged 18 to 30 and one aged 80 or older), the study analyzed two additional independent replicas of 1 million unique cDNA reads from the same blood draw. The donors were split into four age groups: young (average roughly 15 years), middle-aged (nearly 40), aged (more than 55) and long-lived (about 74).

Broader findings and caveats from the paper: There was a strong correlation between observed TCR beta diversity and the percentage of naive T cells measured by flow cytometry. Since profiling was done on bulk unsorted PBMCs, naive and antigen-experienced compartments could not be conclusively compared. Estimates of total diversity based on one million sequenced T cells were considered lower bounds and underestimates. Compared with the aged group, more naive CD4+ T cells, fewer expanded clones and increased TCR diversity were shown by the long-lived group, suggesting age selection. As age increased, observed TCR beta diversity per million T cells dropped in a roughly linear way, and a significant reduction was already evident by age roughly 40. The CMV infection status of donors was not known, potentially confounding age-related changes in expanded clonotypes.

CDR1 SGHNT and CDR2 YYREEE were looked up in the germline V gene (reference sequence). V is reduced by 0 bases and J by 1 base, leaving a spacing of 11 bases between them. The cysteine opens and the phenylalanine closes a CDR3 of 15 amino acids. The read is trimmed to its CDR3 DNA, 45 bases read in frame from base 1. The library was prepared using 5' RACE. Sequencing relied on an Illumina HiSeq 2500. A second PCR of roughly 6 to 11 cycles was run with a J-beta primer mix and a sample-barcoded 5' primer. A template-switch 5' adaptor carrying 12 random nucleotides introduced a unique molecular identifier onto each TCR beta cDNA molecule. At least 2.5 million CDR3-containing paired-end reads were obtained from each sample. All of the RNA was converted into first-strand cDNA using the Mint cDNA synthesis kit, with a TRBC-specific oligonucleotide serving as the primer. Following uracil-DNA glycosylase treatment, all cDNA underwent a first 18-cycle PCR with the universal primers M1SS and BC2_uni_R. The study's processing was this. For normalization, 1 million high-quality reads were randomly selected from each sample, with every read carrying a distinct molecular identifier. Reads sharing molecular identifiers were discarded rather than binned into consensus sequences. MiTCR, with a Q25 quality threshold and the strictest error-elimination algorithm, was used for CDR3 identification, clonotype clustering and error correction. A nonparametric unseen species model using Euler transformation provided a lower-bound estimate of total TCR beta diversity. TCRdb itself trimmed the public reads at Q25 with fastp, ran MiXCR and retained productive beta chains. Every distinct CDR3 protein forms one entry, paired with its most common genes and DNA. The V and J calls come from TCRdb's annotation, not from the publication. The table for this sample lists around 1,100,000 distinct CDR3 sequences; 35% to 40% of them were counted only once. The top ten clones comprise 13% of the sample.

Systemically healthy Caucasian individuals from Russia, about 38 in total and aged about 6 to 100 years, were included as donors. Ten milliliters of peripheral blood were drawn from each donor into EDTA-treated Vacutainer tubes. Ficoll-Paque density-gradient centrifugation was used to isolate PBMCs, with at least 6.5 million per sample. Trizol reagent was used to extract total RNA from the PBMCs, yielding at least 6 micrograms per sample. The percentages of naive CD45RAhigh/CD27high T cells were determined by flow cytometry on a PBMC aliquot from every donor. The receptor was derived from a man between 18 and 35 years old in good health. The sequenced material came from blood. Recombination connected TRBV5-4 to TRBJ2-7, with TRBD2 tentatively as D gene (6 bases match). In nucleotide form, the sequence is TGTGCCAGCAGCTTGGCCCCGGACTATTCCTACGAGCAGTACTTC. The encoded protein is CASSLAPDYSYEQYF.